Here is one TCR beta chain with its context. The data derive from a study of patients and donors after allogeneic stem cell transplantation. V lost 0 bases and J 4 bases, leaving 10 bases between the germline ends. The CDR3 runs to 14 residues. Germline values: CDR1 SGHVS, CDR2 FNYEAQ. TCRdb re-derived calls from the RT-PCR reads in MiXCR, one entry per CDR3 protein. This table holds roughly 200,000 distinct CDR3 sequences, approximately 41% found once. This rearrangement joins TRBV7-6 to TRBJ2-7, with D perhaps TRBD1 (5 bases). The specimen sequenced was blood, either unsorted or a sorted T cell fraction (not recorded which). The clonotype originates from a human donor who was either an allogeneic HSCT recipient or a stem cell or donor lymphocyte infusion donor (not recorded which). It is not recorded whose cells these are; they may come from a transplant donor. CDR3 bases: TGTGCCAGCAGCTTAGCGGGGCCCGGGTACGAGCAGTACTTC. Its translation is CASSLAGPGYEQYF.